This TCR beta chain stems from a study of T-cell memory formation after mild COVID-19. The CDR3 consists of 14 residues. V gave up 2 bases and J gave up 2 bases, with 8 bases separating them. Germline V gene lookup returns CDR1 SGHKS and CDR2 YYEKEE (reference sequence). TCRdb re-derived calls from the 5' RACE reads in MiXCR, one entry per CDR3 protein. Among 300,000 to 400,000 distinct CDR3 sequences listed, more than 20% were seen once. This chain links TRBV5-5 with TRBJ1-5; D gene unclear. The receptor was derived from an adult woman who had mild COVID-19 (a few samples of this study predate the infection). Cell type and time point are not known. Source material: PBMCs or a T cell subset sorted from them (not recorded which). DNA for the CDR3: TGTGCCAGCAGCTTTCAAGGAGGCAATCAGCCCCAGCATTTT. This gives the protein CASSFQGGNQPQHF.